These T cell receptor beta chains were read from a single sample in a study of tumor and adjacent non-tumor tissue in lung cancer. TCRdb re-called the multiplex PCR reads through MiXCR, storing one row per CDR3 protein. The sample gives 65,000 to 90,000 distinct CDR3 sequences, about two thirds of which show up once; roughly 13% is in the top ten. The sequenced sample consisted of lung tumor tissue. These receptor sequences come from a woman in her 70s with non-small cell lung cancer. The conserved cysteine and the conserved F or W are not part of the CDR3 here. The D gene is left open where the match is weak. Clone size is shown for a subset of rows, as once, few, many or a class of expanded clone.

>TRBV13|TRBD1|-|TRBJ1-1
ANSLSEGAGDTEAF
>TRBV11-3|-|many|TRBJ2-1
ASSLDPDVNEQF
>TRBV6-6|-|many|TRBJ2-7
ASRQGNHEQY
>TRBV6-5|TRBD1|few|TRBJ1-2
ASSQDTGALYGYT
>TRBV4-2|-|once|TRBJ1-4
ASSHSTGTEYEELF
>TRBV6-1|-|-|TRBJ2-2
VSSEDSRAGAGKLF
>TRBV28|-|many|TRBJ2-1
ASSLTRLEQF
>TRBV4-1|-|medium-sized|TRBJ2-7
ASSQNRQAYEQY
>TRBV28|TRBD1|-|TRBJ1-2
VTRDRIGRGYT
>TRBV12-3/TRBV12-4|-|once|TRBJ1-3
VSMGQTSGNTIY
>TRBV6-6|TRBD2|-|TRBJ2-7
VSRGVSGTYEQY
>TRBV10-2|-|once|TRBJ1-5
ASSVPGNQPQH
>TRBV29-1|-|medium-sized|TRBJ2-3
SVEGGYTDTQY
>TRBV12-3/TRBV12-4|-|many|TRBJ2-1
ASTRSNNEQF
>TRBV2|TRBD2|-|TRBJ2-7
ASSPGTSAYGQY